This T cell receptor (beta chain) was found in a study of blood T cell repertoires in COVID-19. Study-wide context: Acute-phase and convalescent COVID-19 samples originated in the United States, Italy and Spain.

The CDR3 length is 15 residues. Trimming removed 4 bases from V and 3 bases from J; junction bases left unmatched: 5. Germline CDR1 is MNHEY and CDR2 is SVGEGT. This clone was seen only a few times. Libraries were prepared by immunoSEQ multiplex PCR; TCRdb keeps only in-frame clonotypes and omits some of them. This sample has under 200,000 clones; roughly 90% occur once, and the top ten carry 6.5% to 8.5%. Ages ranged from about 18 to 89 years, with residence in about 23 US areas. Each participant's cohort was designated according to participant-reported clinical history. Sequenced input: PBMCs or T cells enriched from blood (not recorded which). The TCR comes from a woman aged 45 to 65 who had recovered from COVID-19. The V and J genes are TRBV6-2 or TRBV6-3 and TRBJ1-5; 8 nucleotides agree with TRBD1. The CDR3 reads CASSSTGALNQPQHF. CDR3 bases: TGTGCCAGCAGTTCGACAGGGGCTCTCAATCAGCCCCAGCATTTT.